The present T cell receptor (beta chain) was sequenced within a study of identical twins. Study-level findings and limits: Less excess twin sharing appeared in beta out-of-frame sequences. Reduced insertions were recorded for abundant cord blood beta clonotypes, with no such pattern in memory repertoires.

TCRdb itself ran the 5' RACE reads through MiXCR, one entry per CDR3 protein. The sample lists approximately 350,000 distinct CDR3 sequences, 10% to 15% occurring once. This clonotype has a count of ten or more. The target antigen is unknown. Trimming stripped 7 bases from V and 5 bases from J, with 17 bases between. Germline V gene lookup returns CDR1 MNHNS and CDR2 SASEGT. This CDR3 region has 14 residues. These data were likewise used in another study, on yellow fever vaccine responses in identical twins.

The V call is TRBV6-1, the J call TRBJ2-5; TRBD1 or TRBD2 may be the D gene (5 bases each). The sequencing input was CD8+ T cells sorted from blood. The source of this sequence is a woman aged 18-35 years in good health. CDR3 coding DNA: TGTGCCAGCAATCCATGGTCGGGGCACGAGACCCAGTACTTC. Its translation is CASNPWSGHETQYF.